Only a few counts were recorded for the clone carrying this TCR beta chain. Its antigen is currently unknown. This sample is drawn from a study of Graves' ophthalmopathy and Graves' hyperthyroidism. Study-level information: Before any treatment was given, at initial diagnosis, peripheral blood was collected.

As the template, RNA transcripts were used to amplify TCR beta CDR3 regions. In the first round, RT-PCR was carried out with HTBI primers, and a multiplex PCR formed the second round. TCRdb processed the multiplex PCR reads anew with MiXCR; each CDR3 protein has one entry. The data hold about 740,000 distinct CDR3 sequences, with approximately 40% observed a single time. Clinicians made diagnoses from clinical symptoms, serum thyroxine, TRAb, thyroid ultrasound and orbital computed tomography. PBMCs were isolated from an approximately 10 ml sample of fresh peripheral blood. Germline V gene data show CDR1 as LNHDA and CDR2 as SQIVND (reference sequence). V lost 4 bases and J lost 4; bases outside the gene matches: 8. This CDR3 has 16 residues. Study-wide findings and caveats: Discriminating ophthalmopathy from stable hyperthyroidism, a 13-signature model attained a sensitivity of about 88% and a specificity of 81.08%.

The chain uses TRBV19 and TRBJ1-5; 9 positions match TRBD1. Source material: peripheral blood. This clonotype originated in an adult man with Graves' ophthalmopathy. The CDR3 sequence is CASSRTGEEQNQPQHF. CDR3 bases: TGTGCCAGTAGTAGGACAGGGGAAGAGCAAAATCAGCCCCAGCATTTT.